The sequence of this TCR beta chain was determined in a study of siplizumab effects on memory and regulatory T cells. Concerning this clone itself: Its antigen remains unknown.

Findings and caveats of the study: Among alloreactive clones, only a minor fraction mapped to unstimulated subsets.

The assay was immunoSEQ multiplex PCR, and TCRdb's table has in-frame clones only and misses some. Among 85,000 to 130,000 clones listed, more than 85% were seen once. The CDR3 spans 14 residues. Trimming shortened V by 3 bases and J by 3 bases, and 12 bases separated the two germline ends. Looked up from germline, CDR1 is SNHLY and CDR2 is FYNNEI. The TCR comes from a human donor in good health. The sequencing input was Tregs sorted from blood. The chain combines TRBV2 with TRBJ2-7; a possible D gene is TRBD2 (5 bases). CDR3 residues: CASSEGALDYEQYF. The CDR3 nucleotides read TGTGCCAGCAGTGAGGGAGCCTTAGACTACGAGCAGTACTTC.